The 5 T cell receptor beta chains below come from one sample, sequenced in a study of CD8+CD57+ T cells in acquired aplastic anemia (dated by TCRdb to the late 2010s). The sample was run on an Illumina HiSeq 2000. Genomic DNA served as template for TCR beta VDJ combination and CDR3 sequence profiling. TCRdb ran its own pipeline on the public reads, namely fastp trimming at Q25 and MiXCR clone calling, and kept in-frame beta chains. CDR3 protein duplicates are merged, each entry listing the most common genes and DNA. This sample is represented by around 68,000 distinct CDR3 sequences; approximately 51% of them were singletons. The top ten clonotypes cover around 8% of the sample. Sample: sorted CD4+, CD8+, or CD8+CD57+ T cells (not recorded which) from PBMCs. These receptors all come from a human donor in good health, serving as a control.

This clonotype was seen ten or more times. This rearrangement joins TRBV12-3 or TRBV12-4 to TRBJ1-2; D ambiguous. This CDR3 comprises 14 residues. Trimming removed 3 bases from V and 2 bases from J, with 10 bases in between. The CDR3 protein is CASSFDGLNYGYTF. DNA of the CDR3: TGTGCCAGCAGTTTCGATGGTCTGAACTATGGCTACACCTTC.

V gene TRBV10-3 combines with J gene TRBJ2-7; the D gene is possibly TRBD2 (6 bases). Trimming removed 10 bases from V and 7 bases from J, with 17 bases in between. Germline lookup yields CDR1 ENHRY and CDR2 SYGVKD. This CDR3 is 12 amino acids long. The CDR3 region has the DNA TGTGCCACGGCGGGAACCTCTTGGGAGCAGTACTTC. Translation gives CATAGTSWEQYF.

This clonotype was seen many times. The CDR3 spells CASSFFPGGTIYF. CDR3 in DNA: TGTGCCAGCAGTTTCTTTCCCGGTGGGACCATATATTTT. The rearrangement uses TRBV27 and TRBJ1-3; D ambiguous. The CDR3 length is 13 residues. Trimming left V 3 bases short and J 10 bases short, with 13 bases between. CDR1 is MNHEY, CDR2 SMNVEV, per germline (reference sequence).

This clonotype was detected many times. This chain links TRBV27 with TRBJ1-5; tentative D call: TRBD1 (5 bases). CDR3 length: 15 amino acids. The V gene's germline CDR1 is MNHEY and CDR2 SMNVEV (reference sequence). V dropped 5 bases and J dropped 0 bases, with 11 bases sitting between them. The CDR3, as DNA: TGTGCCAGCAGTCAGGGATTCAATAGCAATCAGCCCCAGCATTTT. Translating gives CASSQGFNSNQPQHF.

The J gene is TRBJ2-3, the V gene TRBV7-3; D is unclear. V lost 5 bases to trimming and J lost 4 bases, with 16 bases between them. The CDR3 spans 15 residues. Germline lookup yields CDR1 SGHTA and CDR2 FQGTGA. The CDR3 sequence is CASSTTASIADTQYF. The DNA for the CDR3 is TGTGCCAGCAGCACCACGGCCTCCATAGCAGATACGCAGTATTTT.